These T cell receptor beta chains were read from a single sample in a study of human T cells and chemical hapten exposure. Using its own MiXCR run on the RACE reads, TCRdb lists one record per CDR3 protein. The sample includes more than 80,000 distinct CDR3 sequences, 9.5% to 14% of them seen just once. The sample was whole blood, taken in connection with sensitization to the hapten diphenylcyclopropenone (DPC). The receptors originated from a woman aged 60-70 years with alopecia areata. Some clones in this sample may be carry-over from other donors' samples. Both conserved end residues are part of each CDR3. Each record gives: CDR3 protein, CDR3 DNA, clone size, J gene, D gene, V gene. A D gene is named only where the DNA matches it firmly. Some rows mark clone size as missing; the rest say once, few, many or name a class of expanded clone.

CASRTLGYQETQYF | TGTGCCAGCAGGACTCTGGGGTACCAAGAGACCCAGTACTTC | many | TRBJ2-5 | . | TRBV12-3/TRBV12-4
CASSRRASGPYNEQFF | TGTGCCAGCAGCCGCCGGGCGAGCGGGCCGTACAATGAGCAGTTCTTC | many | TRBJ2-1 | . | TRBV11-2
CASSQERRAGELFF | TGTGCCAGCAGCCAAGAGCGCAGGGCCGGGGAGCTGTTTTTT | few | TRBJ2-2 | . | TRBV4-2
CASSLSRTSGNTGELFF | TGTGCCAGCAGCTTATCGCGGACTAGCGGGAACACCGGGGAGCTGTTTTTT | many | TRBJ2-2 | TRBD2 | TRBV7-8
CASSPRRGDTGELFF | TGTGCCAGCTCACCGAGAAGGGGAGACACCGGGGAGCTGTTTTTT | . | TRBJ2-2 | . | TRBV18
CASRLSPGGGPADTQYF | TGTGCCAGCAGGCTTAGCCCTGGCGGAGGACCGGCAGATACGCAGTATTTT | . | TRBJ2-3 | . | TRBV6-5
CASSPIGLAGDHNEQFF | TGTGCCAGCTCACCAATCGGACTAGCGGGGGACCACAATGAGCAGTTCTTC | many | TRBJ2-1 | TRBD2 | TRBV18
CASSLGVEQETQYF | TGTGCTAGCAGCTTAGGGGTGGAACAAGAGACCCAGTACTTC | . | TRBJ2-5 | . | TRBV7-7
CASSENNKWEQYF | TGTGCCAGCAGTGAGAATAATAAGTGGGAGCAGTACTTC | many | TRBJ2-7 | . | TRBV6-1
CASSPYEGARYYGYTF | TGTGCCAGCTCACCATACGAGGGGGCGCGTTACTATGGCTACACCTTC | . | TRBJ1-2 | TRBD1 | TRBV18
CASSFYTDQPQHF | TGTGCCAGCAGCTTTTATACCGATCAGCCCCAGCATTTT | . | TRBJ1-5 | . | TRBV7-2
CASSVSGGPVHEQFF | TGTGCCAGCAGCGTTAGCGGGGGGCCCGTCCATGAGCAGTTCTTC | few | TRBJ2-1 | TRBD2 | TRBV9
CASSQSSGGEQYF | TGTGCCAGCAGCCAGTCGTCGGGGGGCGAGCAGTACTTC | many | TRBJ2-7 | TRBD2 | TRBV3-1
CSASRGQDTQYF | TGCAGTGCTTCCAGGGGTCAAGATACGCAGTATTTT | few | TRBJ2-3 | . | TRBV20-1
CSARPGQGDYGYTF | TGCAGTGCTAGACCGGGACAGGGAGACTATGGCTACACCTTC | many | TRBJ1-2 | TRBD1 | TRBV20-1
CASSHRTQNTEAFF | TGTGCCAGCAGCCATCGGACCCAAAACACTGAAGCTTTCTTT | few | TRBJ1-1 | . | TRBV3-1
CASSHRQYLNTEAFF | TGTGCCAGCAGCCATCGGCAGTACCTGAACACTGAAGCTTTCTTT | . | TRBJ1-1 | . | TRBV14
CASSQDLPSGAYNEQFF | TGTGCCAGCAGCCAAGATCTGCCTAGCGGGGCATACAATGAGCAGTTCTTC | . | TRBJ2-1 | TRBD2 | TRBV3-1
CASSEMGRLNTEAFF | TGTGCCAGCAGTGAAATGGGGAGACTGAACACTGAAGCTTTCTTT | . | TRBJ1-1 | . | TRBV2
CASSAAALSYNEQFF | TGTGCCAGCAGCGCGGCGGCCCTATCATACAATGAGCAGTTCTTC | few | TRBJ2-1 | . | TRBV7-2
CASSSAWRLYEQYF | TGTGCCAGCAGCTCCGCCTGGCGGTTGTACGAGCAGTACTTC | few | TRBJ2-7 | . | TRBV11-2
CASTKGRYEQYF | TGTGCCAGCACGAAAGGGCGCTACGAGCAGTACTTC | few | TRBJ2-7 | . | TRBV6-6
CSVNSGGATYEQFF | TGCAGTGTTAATAGCGGGGGGGCGACGTATGAGCAGTTCTTC | few | TRBJ2-1 | TRBD2 | TRBV20-1
CASSLDLDRSHEQYF | TGTGCCAGCAGCTTAGATTTGGACAGGTCCCACGAGCAGTACTTC | many | TRBJ2-7 | TRBD1 | TRBV7-9
CASSQSADRANVLTF | TGTGCCAGTAGTCAAAGCGCGGACCGGGCCAACGTCCTGACTTTC | many | TRBJ2-6 | . | TRBV19
CSVGRPEETQYF | TGCAGCGTTGGGAGGCCGGAAGAGACCCAGTACTTC | . | TRBJ2-5 | . | TRBV29-1
CASRPQGDEYGYTF | TGTGCCAGCAGGCCCCAGGGAGACGAATATGGCTACACCTTC | few | TRBJ1-2 | . | TRBV9
CASSPPLVSTDTQYF | TGTGCCAGCAGCCCCCCCCTGGTTAGCACAGATACGCAGTATTTT | many | TRBJ2-3 | . | TRBV7-9
CASTILPGQGFLDTEAFF | TGTGCCAGCACGATCCTCCCGGGACAGGGGTTTTTGGACACTGAAGCTTTCTTT | . | TRBJ1-1 | TRBD1 | TRBV2
CASSYSTGLTPFATEAFF | TGTGCCAGCAGTTACTCGACGGGGCTAACCCCGTTTGCCACTGAAGCTTTCTTT | many | TRBJ1-1 | . | TRBV6-6
CASRAGPITFPYTF | TGTGCCAGCAGGGCAGGACCCATCACTTTCCCCTACACCTTC | many | TRBJ1-2 | . | TRBV2
CASNKKFYGYTF | TGTGCCAGTAACAAGAAATTCTATGGCTACACCTTC | many | TRBJ1-2 | . | TRBV19
CASSLVHFYEQYF | TGTGCCAGCAGCTTAGTACACTTCTACGAGCAGTACTTC | . | TRBJ2-7 | . | TRBV7-2
CASSYVVYREQYF | TGTGCCAGCAGTTACGTGGTGTATCGCGAGCAGTACTTC | many | TRBJ2-7 | . | TRBV6-2/TRBV6-3
CASSQVSGPGNTIYF | TGTGCCAGCAGCCAAGTCTCAGGGCCCGGAAACACCATATATTTT | few | TRBJ1-3 | . | TRBV3-1
CASGRGQINEKLFF | TGTGCCAGTGGAAGGGGACAGATAAATGAAAAACTGTTTTTT | many | TRBJ1-4 | TRBD1 | TRBV19
CSARDPGRANSPLHF | TGCAGTGCTAGAGATCCGGGTAGAGCGAATTCACCCCTCCACTTT | . | TRBJ1-6 | . | TRBV20-1
CAISHSGGGLISNQPQHF | TGTGCCATCAGTCACTCCGGCGGGGGGCTGATAAGCAATCAGCCCCAGCATTTT | many | TRBJ1-5 | . | TRBV10-3
CASSADLTGYRSYNEQFF | TGCGCCAGCAGCGCCGATTTAACCGGGTATCGCTCCTACAATGAGCAGTTCTTC | . | TRBJ2-1 | . | TRBV5-1
CASSPNGQGGDEKLFF | TGTGCCAGCTCACCAAATGGACAGGGGGGGGACGAAAAACTGTTTTTT | many | TRBJ1-4 | TRBD1 | TRBV18
CASISREAALAKNIQYF | TGTGCCAGCATCTCCCGGGAGGCGGCCCTAGCCAAAAACATTCAGTACTTC | . | TRBJ2-4 | TRBD2 | TRBV6-6
CASSQVGTRVSEQFF | TGTGCCAGCAGTCAAGTCGGGACTAGAGTCTCTGAGCAGTTCTTC | many | TRBJ2-1 | TRBD2 | TRBV11-2
CASSYPAGGYYGYTF | TGTGCCAGCAGTTACCCTGCCGGAGGATACTATGGCTACACCTTC | . | TRBJ1-2 | . | TRBV6-2/TRBV6-3
CASILGQGVYGYTF | TGTGCCAGTATCCTGGGGCAGGGGGTCTATGGCTACACCTTC | many | TRBJ1-2 | TRBD1 | TRBV6-6
CSAILGVSDQPQHF | TGCAGTGCTATTTTGGGGGTGAGCGATCAGCCCCAGCATTTT | . | TRBJ1-5 | . | TRBV20-1
CAISVPASGGHSSYNEQFF | TGTGCCATCAGTGTTCCGGCTAGCGGGGGCCACAGCTCCTACAATGAGCAGTTCTTC | many | TRBJ2-1 | TRBD2 | TRBV10-3
CASRPTGNTEAFF | TGTGCCAGCAGACCGACAGGGAACACTGAAGCTTTCTTT | many | TRBJ1-1 | . | TRBV25-1
CASSFGQGVEKLFF | TGTGCCAGCAGTTTTGGGCAGGGCGTTGAAAAACTGTTTTTT | many | TRBJ1-4 | . | TRBV12-3/TRBV12-4
CAVGATDTQYF | TGTGCAGTCGGGGCCACAGATACGCAGTATTTT | many | TRBJ2-3 | . | TRBV7-2
CASSPRDSNTEAFF | TGTGCCAGCTCACCTCGGGACAGCAACACTGAAGCTTTCTTT | many | TRBJ1-1 | TRBD1 | TRBV18
CASSTFTVRDGEKLFF | TGTGCCAGCAGCACCTTTACGGTCAGGGATGGGGAAAAACTGTTTTTT | few | TRBJ1-4 | . | TRBV6-6